The rows below give T cell receptor beta chains drawn from one sample of a study of cytomegalovirus exposure and HLA in healthy donors. Measured with immunoSEQ multiplex PCR; TCRdb has only the in-frame clones, and not every one. The table lists about 120,000 clones, about nine tenths of them singletons, with around 4.5% in the top ten. The sample was PBMCs. The source of these receptors is a man between 18 and 35 years old in good health and CMV-seropositive. The CDR3 runs from the conserved cysteine through the conserved F or W. The order of the fields is D gene, clone size, CDR3 length, V gene, J gene, CDR3 protein, CDR3 DNA. A D gene is named only where the DNA matches it firmly. Part of the rows lack a size; the others show once, few, many or a class for expanded clones.

-	-	15	TRBV27	TRBJ1-3	CASSFRGGPGNTIYF	TGTGCCAGCAGTTTTCGGGGTGGACCTGGAAACACCATATATTTT
-	-	13	TRBV7-9	TRBJ1-1	CASSSREDTEAFF	TGTGCCAGCAGCTCCAGGGAGGACACTGAAGCTTTCTTT
TRBD2	-	19	TRBV7-2	TRBJ2-5	CASSPESRAGDPTMETQYF	TGTGCCAGCAGCCCCGAGAGCCGGGCGGGGGACCCGACCATGGAGACCCAGTACTTC
-	once	15	TRBV19	TRBJ1-5	CASSILRDIDQPQHF	TGTGCCAGTAGTATACTCCGGGACATCGATCAGCCCCAGCATTTT
TRBD2	-	19	TRBV6-8	TRBJ2-2	CASSYSGLAGGPDTGELFF	TGTGCCAGCAGTTACTCGGGGCTAGCGGGGGGGCCGGACACCGGGGAGCTGTTTTTT
-	once	15	TRBV5-1	TRBJ2-3	CASSLTGMMTDTQYF	TGCGCCAGCAGCCTTACAGGGATGATGACAGATACGCAGTATTTT
-	-	11	TRBV20-1	TRBJ2-5	CSAGLGETQYF	TGCAGTGCCGGACTGGGTGAGACCCAGTACTTC
-	-	14	TRBV2	TRBJ1-6	CASKSQAVGAPLHF	TGTGCCAGCAAGTCACAGGCCGTAGGGGCACCCCTCCACTTT
-	-	17	TRBV7-9	TRBJ1-5	CASSLDFGLRGNQPQHF	TGTGCCAGCAGCTTAGATTTCGGATTAAGGGGAAATCAGCCCCAGCATTTT
TRBD1	few	15	TRBV4-2	TRBJ1-3	CASSPDRGSGNTIYF	TGTGCCAGCAGCCCGGACAGGGGTTCTGGAAACACCATATATTTT
TRBD1	-	14	TRBV11-2	TRBJ2-5	CASSFPGGPETQYF	TGTGCCAGCAGCTTTCCAGGGGGCCCAGAGACCCAGTACTTC
-	-	13	TRBV7-9	TRBJ2-1	CASTRDSRNEQFF	TGTGCCAGCACCCGAGATAGCCGCAATGAGCAGTTCTTC
-	once	12	TRBV19	TRBJ1-2	CASGGAYYGYTF	TGTGCCAGCGGCGGGGCCTATTATGGCTACACCTTC
-	-	14	TRBV7-2	TRBJ2-5	CASSFVGGRETQYF	TGTGCCAGCAGCTTCGTAGGGGGTCGGGAGACCCAGTACTTC
-	few	13	TRBV7-2	TRBJ2-1	CASGTRGYNEQFF	TGTGCCAGCGGGACGAGGGGGTACAATGAGCAGTTCTTC
-	-	14	TRBV12-5	TRBJ2-1	CASVPTGRWNEQFF	TGTGCTAGTGTCCCAACAGGGCGCTGGAATGAGCAGTTCTTC
-	-	14	TRBV6-5	TRBJ1-1	CASSYSRGGTEAFF	TGTGCCAGCAGTTACTCTCGAGGGGGCACTGAAGCTTTCTTT
TRBD1	-	14	TRBV7-9	TRBJ1-6	CASSWGQTNSPLHF	TGTGCCAGCAGCTGGGGACAGACTAATTCACCCCTCCACTTT
TRBD1	once	16	TRBV7-8	TRBJ2-1	CASSLLRGTGDNEQFF	TGTGCCAGCAGCCTCCTTCGGGGGACAGGGGACAATGAGCAGTTCTTC
TRBD1	-	17	TRBV11-3	TRBJ2-1	CASSLRQGTVGSNEQFF	TGTGCCAGCAGCTTGAGGCAGGGGACAGTGGGGAGTAATGAGCAGTTCTTC
TRBD1	-	13	TRBV30	TRBJ1-2	CAWSRDRNFGYTF	TGTGCCTGGAGCCGGGACAGGAATTTTGGCTACACCTTC
-	-	15	TRBV5-1	TRBJ1-2	CASSLAKQGADGYTF	TGCGCCAGCAGCCTGGCAAAACAGGGAGCGGATGGCTACACCTTC
-	-	14	TRBV7-9	TRBJ1-6	CASSLTREGSPLHF	TGTGCCAGCAGCTTAACCAGGGAGGGGTCACCCCTCCACTTT
TRBD2	few	17	TRBV7-2	TRBJ2-1	CASSTGTSGGAWNEQFF	TGTGCCAGCAGCACCGGGACTAGCGGGGGGGCCTGGAATGAGCAGTTCTTC
-	-	14	TRBV7-8	TRBJ2-1	CASSSVPGDNEQFF	TGTGCCAGCAGCTCCGTCCCAGGCGACAATGAGCAGTTCTTC
TRBD2	-	15	TRBV27	TRBJ2-7	CASSLSSGWDYEQYF	TGTGCCAGCAGTTTATCTAGCGGGTGGGACTACGAGCAGTACTTC
TRBD1	few	13	TRBV18	TRBJ2-1	CASSSGQVNEQFF	TGTGCCAGCTCATCCGGACAGGTCAATGAGCAGTTCTTC
TRBD1	once	15	TRBV6-1	TRBJ2-7	CASSEGGQEAYEQYF	TGTGCCAGCAGTGAGGGGGGACAGGAGGCCTACGAGCAGTACTTC
-	once	15	TRBV5-4	TRBJ1-4	CASSTWTATNEKLFF	TGTGCCAGCAGCACCTGGACAGCAACTAATGAAAAACTGTTTTTT
TRBD1	-	15	TRBV6-1	TRBJ1-2	CASSESTGVWYGYTF	TGTGCCAGCAGTGAGTCGACAGGGGTCTGGTATGGCTACACCTTC